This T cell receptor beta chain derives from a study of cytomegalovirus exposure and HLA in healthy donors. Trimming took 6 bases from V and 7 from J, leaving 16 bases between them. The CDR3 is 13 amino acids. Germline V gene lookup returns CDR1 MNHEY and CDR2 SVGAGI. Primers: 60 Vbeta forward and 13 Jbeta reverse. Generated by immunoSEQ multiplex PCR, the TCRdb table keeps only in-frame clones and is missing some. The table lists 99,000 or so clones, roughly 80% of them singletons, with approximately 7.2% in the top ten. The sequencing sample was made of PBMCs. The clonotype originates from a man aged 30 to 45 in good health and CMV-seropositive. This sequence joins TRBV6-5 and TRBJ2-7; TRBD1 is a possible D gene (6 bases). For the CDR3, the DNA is TGTGCCAGCAGCCCCGCAGATACAGGGGAGCAGTACTTC. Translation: CASSPADTGEQYF.